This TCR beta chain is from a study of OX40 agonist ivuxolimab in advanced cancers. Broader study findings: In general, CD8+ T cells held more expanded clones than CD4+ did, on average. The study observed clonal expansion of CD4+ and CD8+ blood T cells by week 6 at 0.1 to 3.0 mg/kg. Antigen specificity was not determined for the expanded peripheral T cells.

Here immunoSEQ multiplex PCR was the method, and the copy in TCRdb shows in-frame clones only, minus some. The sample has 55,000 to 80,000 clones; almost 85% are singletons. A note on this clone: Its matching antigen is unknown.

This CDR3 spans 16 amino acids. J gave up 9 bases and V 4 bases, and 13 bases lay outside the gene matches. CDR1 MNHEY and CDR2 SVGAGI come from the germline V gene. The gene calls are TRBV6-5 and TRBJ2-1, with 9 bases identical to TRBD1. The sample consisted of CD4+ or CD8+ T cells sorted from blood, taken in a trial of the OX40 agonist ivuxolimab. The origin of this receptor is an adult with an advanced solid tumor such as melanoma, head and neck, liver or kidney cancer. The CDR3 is CASSFHPRDRESEQFF. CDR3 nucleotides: TGTGCCAGCAGTTTCCATCCCCGGGACAGGGAATCTGAGCAGTTCTTC.